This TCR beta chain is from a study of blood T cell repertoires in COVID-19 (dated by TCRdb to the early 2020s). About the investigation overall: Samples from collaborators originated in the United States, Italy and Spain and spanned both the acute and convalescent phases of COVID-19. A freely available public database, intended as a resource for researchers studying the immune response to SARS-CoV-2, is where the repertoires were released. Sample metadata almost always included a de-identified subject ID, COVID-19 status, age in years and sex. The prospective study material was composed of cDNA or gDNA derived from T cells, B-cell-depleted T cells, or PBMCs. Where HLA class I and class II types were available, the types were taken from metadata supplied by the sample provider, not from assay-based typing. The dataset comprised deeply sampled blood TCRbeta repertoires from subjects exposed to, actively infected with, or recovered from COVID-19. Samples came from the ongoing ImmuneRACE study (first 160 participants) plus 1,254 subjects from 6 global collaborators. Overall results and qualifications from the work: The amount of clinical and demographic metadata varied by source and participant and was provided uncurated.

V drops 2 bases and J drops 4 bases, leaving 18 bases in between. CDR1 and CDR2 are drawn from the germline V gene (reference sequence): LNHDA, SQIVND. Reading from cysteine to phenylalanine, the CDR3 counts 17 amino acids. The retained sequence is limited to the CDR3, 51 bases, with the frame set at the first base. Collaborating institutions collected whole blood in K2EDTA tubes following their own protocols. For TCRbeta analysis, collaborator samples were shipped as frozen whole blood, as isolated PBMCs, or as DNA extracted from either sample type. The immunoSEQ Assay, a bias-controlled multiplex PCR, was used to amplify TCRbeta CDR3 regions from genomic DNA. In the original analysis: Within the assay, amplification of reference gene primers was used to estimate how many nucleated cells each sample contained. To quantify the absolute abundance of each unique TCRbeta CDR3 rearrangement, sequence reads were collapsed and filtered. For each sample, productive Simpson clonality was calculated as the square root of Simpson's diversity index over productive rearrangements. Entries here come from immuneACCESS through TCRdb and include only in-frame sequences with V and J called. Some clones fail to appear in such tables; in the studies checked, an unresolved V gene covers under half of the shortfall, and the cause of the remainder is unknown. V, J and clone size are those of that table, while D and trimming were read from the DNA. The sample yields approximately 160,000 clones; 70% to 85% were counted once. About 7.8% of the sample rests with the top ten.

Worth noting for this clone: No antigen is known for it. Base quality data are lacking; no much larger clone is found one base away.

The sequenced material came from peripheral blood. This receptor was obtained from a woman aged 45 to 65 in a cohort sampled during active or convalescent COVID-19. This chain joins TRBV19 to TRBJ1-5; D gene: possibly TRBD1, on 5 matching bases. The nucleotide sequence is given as TGTGCCAGTAGTATATCTGGGGCTCGTAAGGCGAATCAGCCCCAGCATTTT. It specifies CASSISGARKANQPQHF.